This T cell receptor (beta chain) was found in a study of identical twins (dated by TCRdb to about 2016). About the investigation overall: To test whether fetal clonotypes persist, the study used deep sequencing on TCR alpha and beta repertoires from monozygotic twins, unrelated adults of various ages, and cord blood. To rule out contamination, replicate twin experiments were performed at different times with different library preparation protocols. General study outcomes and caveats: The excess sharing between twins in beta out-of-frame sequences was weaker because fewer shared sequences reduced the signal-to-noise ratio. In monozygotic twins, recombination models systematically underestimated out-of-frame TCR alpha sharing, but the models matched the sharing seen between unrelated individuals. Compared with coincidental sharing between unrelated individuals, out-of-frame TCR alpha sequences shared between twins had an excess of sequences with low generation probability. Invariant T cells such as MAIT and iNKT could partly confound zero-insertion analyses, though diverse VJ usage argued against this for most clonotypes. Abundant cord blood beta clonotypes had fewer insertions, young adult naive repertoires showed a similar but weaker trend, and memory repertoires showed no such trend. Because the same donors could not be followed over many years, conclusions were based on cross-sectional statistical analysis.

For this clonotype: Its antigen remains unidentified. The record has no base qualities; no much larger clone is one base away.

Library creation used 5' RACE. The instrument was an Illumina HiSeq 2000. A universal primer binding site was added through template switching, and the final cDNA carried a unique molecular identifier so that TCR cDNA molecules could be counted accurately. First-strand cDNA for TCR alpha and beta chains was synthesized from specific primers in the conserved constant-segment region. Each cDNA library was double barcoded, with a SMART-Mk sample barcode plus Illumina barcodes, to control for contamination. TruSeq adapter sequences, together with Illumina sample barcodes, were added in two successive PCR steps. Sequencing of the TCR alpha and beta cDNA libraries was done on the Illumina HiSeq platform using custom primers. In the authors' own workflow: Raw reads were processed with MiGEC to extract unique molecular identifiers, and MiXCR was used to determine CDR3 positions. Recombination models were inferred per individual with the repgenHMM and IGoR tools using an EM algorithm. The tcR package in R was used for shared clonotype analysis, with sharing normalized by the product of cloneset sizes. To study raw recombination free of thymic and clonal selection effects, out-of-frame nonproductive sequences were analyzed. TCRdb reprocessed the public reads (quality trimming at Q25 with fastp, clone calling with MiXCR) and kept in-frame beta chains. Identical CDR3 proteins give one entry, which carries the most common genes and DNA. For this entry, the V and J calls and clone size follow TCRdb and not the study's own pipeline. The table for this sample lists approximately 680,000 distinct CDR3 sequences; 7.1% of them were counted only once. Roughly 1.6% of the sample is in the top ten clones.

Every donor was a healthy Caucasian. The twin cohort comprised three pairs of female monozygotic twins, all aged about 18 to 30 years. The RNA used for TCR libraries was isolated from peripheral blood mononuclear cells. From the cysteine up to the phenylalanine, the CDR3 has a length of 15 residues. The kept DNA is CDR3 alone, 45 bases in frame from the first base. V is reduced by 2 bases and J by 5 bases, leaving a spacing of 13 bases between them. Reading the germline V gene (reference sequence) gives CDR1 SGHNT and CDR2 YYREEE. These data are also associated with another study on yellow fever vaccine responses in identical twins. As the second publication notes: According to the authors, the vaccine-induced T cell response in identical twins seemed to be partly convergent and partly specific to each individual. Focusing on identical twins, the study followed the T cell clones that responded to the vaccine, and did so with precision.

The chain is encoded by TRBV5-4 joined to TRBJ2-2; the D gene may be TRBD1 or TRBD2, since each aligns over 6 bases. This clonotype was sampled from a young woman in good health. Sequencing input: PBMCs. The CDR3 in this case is CASSFVQGGTGELFF. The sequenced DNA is TGTGCCAGCAGCTTCGTACAGGGAGGTACCGGGGAGCTGTTTTTT.